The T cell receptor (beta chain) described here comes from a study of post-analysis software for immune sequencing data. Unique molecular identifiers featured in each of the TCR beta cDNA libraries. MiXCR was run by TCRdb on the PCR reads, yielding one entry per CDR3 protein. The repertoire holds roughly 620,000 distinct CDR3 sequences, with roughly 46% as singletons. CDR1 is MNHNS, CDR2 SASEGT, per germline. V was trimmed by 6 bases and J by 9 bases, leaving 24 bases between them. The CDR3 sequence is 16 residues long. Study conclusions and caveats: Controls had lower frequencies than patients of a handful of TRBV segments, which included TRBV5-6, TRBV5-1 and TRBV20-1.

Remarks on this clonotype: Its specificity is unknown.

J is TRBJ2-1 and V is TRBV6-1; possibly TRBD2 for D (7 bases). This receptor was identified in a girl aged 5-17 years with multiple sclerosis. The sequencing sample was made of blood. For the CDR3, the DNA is TGTGCCAGCAGCCCTTCGCTTGCGGGGGCCATCGGTGAGCAGTTCTTC. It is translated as CASSPSLAGAIGEQFF.